These 20 T cell receptor beta chains came from one sample sequenced in a study of identical twins. Via MiXCR, TCRdb re-called the 5' RACE reads, giving one row per CDR3 protein. The sample has under 1 million distinct CDR3 sequences, 9% to 15% seen once. These data were also filed under a second study, of yellow fever vaccine responses in identical twins.

Sequenced sample: PBMCs. The receptors were sampled from a woman younger than 35 in good health.

The chain employs TRBV2 and TRBJ2-7, with D perhaps TRBD1 (5 bases). This CDR3 has 14 amino acids. Germline V gene sequence: CDR1 SNHLY, CDR2 FYNNEI. V lost 3 bases, J lost 3 bases, and 12 bases lay in between. CDR3 amino acids: CASSENRGHYEQYF. CDR3 DNA: TGTGCCAGCAGTGAGAATAGGGGTCACTACGAGCAGTACTTC.

The sample holds many counts of this clonotype. The V and J genes are TRBV10-3 and TRBJ2-3; the D is unclear. From germline, CDR1 is ENHRY and CDR2 SYGVKD. The CDR3 is 14 amino acids. Trimming left V 0 bases short and J 0 bases short, with 4 bases between. CDR3 sequence: CAISESGSTDTQYF. The CDR3 bases are TGTGCCATCAGTGAGTCTGGCAGCACAGATACGCAGTATTTT.

This clonotype was detected a few times. This chain uses TRBV29-1 with TRBJ2-2, with 9 bases lining up with TRBD1. The V gene's germline CDR1 is SQVTM and CDR2 ANQGSEA. The CDR3 has 13 residues. J was trimmed by 7 bases and V by 6 bases; bases with no gene match: 6. The CDR3 DNA reads TGCAGCGTCCGGACAGGGGATGGCGGGGAGCTGTTTTTT. Encoded protein: CSVRTGDGGELFF.

This chain connects TRBV12-3 or TRBV12-4 to TRBJ2-1; D uncertain. Trimming took off 8 bases at V and 8 bases at J, with 10 bases between the two ends. The length of the CDR3 is 11 residues. CDR3 nucleotides: TGTGCCAGCGGCCTCGTCGATGAGCAGTTCTTC. Translated: CASGLVDEQFF.

CDR3 DNA: TGTGCCAGCAGCCATACTAGCGGGACAACGGCCTCCTACGAGCAGTACTTC. It codes for CASSHTSGTTASYEQYF. The chain combines TRBV4-2 with TRBJ2-7; 10 bases are a match to TRBD2. The CDR3 consists of 17 residues. Germline CDR1 reads LGHNA; CDR2 reads YNFKEQ. V shed 3 bases, J shed 0 bases, and the junction held 8 bases outside the gene matches.

The chain has TRBV29-1 and TRBJ2-2; 11 bases agree with TRBD2. The V segment lost 2 bases and the J segment 6 bases; nucleotides outside the gene matches: 2. The CDR3 sequence is 14 residues long. The V gene's germline CDR1 is SQVTM and CDR2 ANQGSEA. The CDR3 DNA is TGCAGCGTTGAACCACTAGCGGGAGCCGGGGAGCTGTTTTTT. It codes for CSVEPLAGAGELFF.

This clonotype was detected only a few times. The chain combines TRBV3-1 with TRBJ1-5; possible D gene TRBD1, 6 bases. This CDR3 has 14 residues. Germline assignment: CDR1 LGHDT and CDR2 YNNKEL (reference sequence). Trimming removed 1 base from V and 7 bases from J, with 11 bases in between. CDR3 protein: CASSQGGGRQPQHF. The CDR3 region has the DNA TGTGCCAGCAGCCAAGGGGGGGGCAGACAGCCCCAGCATTTT.

This clonotype was detected only a few times. The rearrangement uses TRBV12-3 or TRBV12-4 and TRBJ2-1; the D gene is possibly TRBD1 (6 bases). The CDR3 sequence is 13 residues long. V was clipped by 6 bases and J by 8 bases, with 14 bases between them. CDR3 coding DNA: TGTGCCAGCAGCTCGTTCAGGGGCCATGAGCAGTTCTTC. This translates into CASSSFRGHEQFF.

Concerning this clonotype: The junction departs from germline at one end; a sequencing error may be responsible. The chain employs TRBV3-1 and TRBJ2-3; weak D call: TRBD1 (5 bases). The CDR3 extends over 15 amino acids. The germline CDR1 and CDR2 sequences are LGHDT and YNNKEL (reference sequence). CDR3 DNA: TGTGCCAGCAGCAAAGATGGCAGGGTGACAGATACGCAGTATTTT. Amino acids: CASSKDGRVTDTQYF.

The table lists this clonotype with a few counts. CDR3: CSARDLDRVVTEAFF. The CDR3 bases are TGCAGTGCTAGAGATCTAGACAGGGTAGTCACTGAAGCTTTCTTT. The rearrangement links TRBV20-1 to TRBJ1-1, with TRBD1 identical over 7 bases. Trimming took 0 bases from V and 4 from J; bases not matched to a gene: 8. This CDR3 comprises 15 residues. CDR1 is DFQATT, CDR2 SNEGSKA, per germline (reference sequence).

The rearrangement joins TRBV12-3 or TRBV12-4 to TRBJ1-1; D remains unclear. Between the trimmed V and J ends, which lost 5 bases and 1 base, there was a span of 11 bases. The CDR3 covers 14 residues. The CDR3 loop is CASSQRATNTEAFF. CDR3 bases: TGTGCCAGCAGTCAGCGGGCCACGAACACTGAAGCTTTCTTT.

This clonotype showed up many times. The gene calls are TRBV25-1 and TRBJ2-2, with no clear D. The CDR3 length is 12 residues. V dropped 5 bases and J dropped 4 bases, with 5 bases sitting between them. Germline lookup yields CDR1 MGHDK and CDR2 SYGVNS. CDR3 nucleotide sequence: TGTGCCAGCAGTTTCGCCACCGGGGAGCTGTTTTTT. Translation: CASSFATGELFF.

The CDR3 bases are TGTGCCATCAGTGAGTCCCGGCTAGCGGTGGGTCAAGAGACCCAGTACTTC. Its translation: CAISESRLAVGQETQYF. The J gene is TRBJ2-5, the V gene TRBV10-3; 7 nucleotides align to TRBD2. Germline lookup yields CDR1 ENHRY and CDR2 SYGVKD. Trimming removed 0 bases from V and 2 bases from J; junction bases left unmatched: 9. This CDR3 comprises 17 residues.

This clonotype was recorded a few times. The gene calls are TRBV20-1 and TRBJ1-6; possibly TRBD1 for D (6 bases). With 6 bases removed from V and 7 bases from J, the gap between germline ends came to 19 bases. The CDR3 runs 15 residues. Germline loops: CDR1 DFQATT, CDR2 SNEGSKA (reference sequence). The CDR3, as DNA: TGCAGTGCGGGGGACACCGGCTTCTTAAATTCACCCCTCCACTTT. This codes for CSAGDTGFLNSPLHF.

V gene TRBV2 combines with J gene TRBJ2-1; the D gene is possibly TRBD1 (5 bases). The CDR3 is 15 residues long. Germline V gives CDR1 SNHLY, CDR2 FYNNEI. The V and J ends lost 2 bases and 5 bases respectively, with 13 bases between them. CDR3 residues: CASSERARVDNEQFF. In nucleotides, the CDR3 is TGTGCCAGCAGTGAACGGGCCAGGGTCGACAATGAGCAGTTCTTC.

The rearrangement joins TRBV5-8 to TRBJ2-2; TRBD2 agrees at 10 bases. This CDR3 is built from 17 residues. The V segment lost 4 bases and the J segment 2 bases; nucleotides outside the gene matches: 8. Germline CDR1 SGHTS, CDR2 YDEGEE. This CDR3 reads CASSPNSGRPNTGELFF. CDR3 in DNA: TGTGCCAGCAGCCCTAATAGCGGGAGGCCCAACACCGGGGAGCTGTTTTTT. The variable domain in full, with the rest retrieved from reference TRBV5-8 and TRBJ2-2, is EAGVTQSPTHLIKTRGQQATLRCSPISGHTSVYWYQQALGLGLQFLLWYDEGEERNRGNFPPRFSGRQFPNYSSELNVNALELEDSALYLCASSPNSGRPNTGELFFGEGSRLTVL.

The chain couples TRBV9 to TRBJ2-7; 7 positions match TRBD1. The CDR3 contains 15 residues. Germline assignment: CDR1 SGDLS and CDR2 YYNGEE. V lost 0 bases to trimming and J lost 0 bases; unmatched junction nucleotides: 3. This CDR3 reads CASSVGQGPSYEQYV. The CDR3 DNA reads as TGTGCCAGCAGCGTAGGACAGGGCCCCTCCTACGAGCAGTACGTC.

The chain employs TRBV28 and TRBJ2-7; TRBD1 is a possible D gene (5 bases). V shed 2 bases and J shed 1 base, with 15 bases lying between them. The CDR3 is 16 amino acids. CDR1 MDHEN and CDR2 SYDVKM come from the germline V gene. The CDR3 nucleotides are TGTGCCAGCAGTTTAATATTGGGGCTTGATTCCTACGAGCAGTACTTC. As protein: CASSLILGLDSYEQYF.

In its sample, this clonotype was seen a few times. This chain joins TRBV6-2 or TRBV6-3 and TRBJ1-1; D is perhaps TRBD1 (6 bases). CDR1 MNHEY and CDR2 SVGEGT come from the germline V gene. This CDR3 is built from 12 residues. V lost 6 bases, J lost 7 bases, and 12 bases lay in between. The CDR3 sequence: CASRTTGIEAFF. The DNA for the CDR3 is TGTGCCAGCAGAACAACAGGGATTGAAGCTTTCTTT.

This clonotype appeared a few times. The chain combines TRBV7-8 with TRBJ2-7; 13 bases map to TRBD2. CDR3 length equals 16 residues. Trimming took 5 bases from V and 4 from J; bases not matched to a gene: 8. In germline, CDR1 is SGHVS, CDR2 FQNEAQ. CDR3 sequence (DNA): TGTGCCAGCAGCACCACGACTAGCGGGAGGAAGTACGAGCAGTACTTC. It specifies CASSTTTSGRKYEQYF. Looking up the rest from reference TRBV7-8 and TRBJ2-7 gives the full variable domain: GAGVSQSPRYKVAKRGQDVALRCDPISGHVSLFWYQQALGQGPEFLTYFQNEAQLDKSGLPSDRFFAERPEGSVSTLKIQRTQQEDSAVYLCASSTTTSGRKYEQYFGPGTRLTVT.